This TCR beta chain was profiled in a study of blood T cell repertoires in COVID-19. Study background: The United States, Italy and Spain provided the acute and convalescent COVID-19 samples. From T cells, B-cell-depleted T cells, or PBMCs came the material, which was cDNA or gDNA.

As processed by the authors: Amplification from reference gene primers served as the basis for estimated nucleated cell counts. The assay was immunoSEQ multiplex PCR, and TCRdb's table has in-frame clones only and misses some. That table furnishes V, J and clone size, whereas the DNA furnished D and trimming. This sample yields 200,000 to 250,000 clones, of which roughly 84% are seen a single time; around 3.5% belongs to the top ten. This CDR3 comprises 15 residues. The V segment lost 4 bases and the J segment 1 base; nucleotides outside the gene matches: 8. CDR1 and CDR2 (germline): SGHNT, YYREEE (reference sequence).

This chain connects TRBV5-4 to TRBJ2-7; 7 bases map to TRBD1. Sequencing was performed on peripheral blood. The sequence derives from a woman of 80 years or more with acute or convalescent COVID-19. CDR3 nucleotides: TGTGCCAGCAGCATCGAGCCGGGACAGTCCTACGAGCAGTACTTC. It codes for CASSIEPGQSYEQYF.